These 32 T cell receptor beta chains were sequenced from one sample in a study of T-cell reconstitution after alpha-beta-depleted transplantation in children (dated by TCRdb to 2016 to 2017). Libraries were made using PCR. Sequencing relied on an Illumina HiSeq 2500. To normalize quantification of the TCRbeta repertoire, the TCR libraries were built with molecular barcoding that relied on unique molecular identifiers. TCRdb reanalyzed the raw reads on its own, using fastp at Q25 for trimming and MiXCR for clone calling, and kept in-frame beta chains. Every CDR3 protein is listed once, alongside the most common genes and DNA of its rows. This sample lists around 580,000 distinct CDR3 sequences; roughly 23% were detected once. The ten largest clones capture roughly 13% of the sample. Sample treatment or condition, as interpreted from the label and publication: allogeneic hematopoietic cell transplantation with graft depleted of TCRalphabeta T cells and CD19 B cells.

The sample consisted of PBMCs, mostly from graft donor cells, taken 360 days after TCRalphabeta/CD19-depleted stem cell transplant. The receptors stem from a boy younger than two who had a stem cell transplant for acute myeloid leukemia, so the T cells may come from the graft donor.

About this clonotype: A read error is possible here, since a much larger clone lies one base away. This rearrangement joins TRBV28 to TRBJ2-7; D may be TRBD1 (5 bases). In germline, CDR1 is MDHEN, CDR2 SYDVKM. There are 12 residues in the CDR3. With 7 bases removed from V and 8 bases from J, the gap between germline ends came to 15 bases. CDR3 sequence (DNA): TGTGCCAGCAACACAGGAGAGTACAAGCAGTACGTC. Translated, it gives CASNTGEYKQYV.

The chain links TRBV29-1 to TRBJ1-1, with D uncertain. Germline CDR1 reads SQVTM; CDR2 reads ANQGSEA. This CDR3 spans 13 amino acids. Trimming removed 1 base from V and 5 bases from J, with 11 bases in between. The CDR3 sequence is CSVEGPGLTEAFF. The CDR3 coding sequence is TGCAGCGTTGAAGGGCCGGGATTGACTGAAGCTTTCTTT.

V is TRBV12-3 or TRBV12-4 and J is TRBJ1-5, with D hard to call. V dropped 5 bases and J dropped 3 bases, with 11 bases sitting between them. CDR3 length equals 14 residues. The CDR3 is CASSPPRPNQPQHF. CDR3 sequence (DNA): TGTGCCAGCAGTCCTCCCCGGCCCAATCAGCCCCAGCATTTT.

This clonotype has at least ten counts. This chain connects TRBV30 to TRBJ2-7; D might be TRBD1 (5 bases). The CDR3 contains 15 residues. The V end lost 5 bases, the J end lost 3 bases, and 20 bases lay between the germline ends. Germline assignment: CDR1 GTSNPN and CDR2 SVGIG (reference sequence). The DNA of the CDR3 is TGTGCCTGGGAAAAGGGGCAACGCCTTTTCTACGAGCAGTACTTC. This translates into CAWEKGQRLFYEQYF.

This clonotype has just a few counts. V and J are TRBV29-1 and TRBJ2-7; D may be TRBD2 (5 bases). The CDR3 contains 10 residues. Germline lookup yields CDR1 SQVTM and CDR2 ANQGSEA. DNA for the CDR3: TGCAGAGAGGGAGTTGGCGAGCAGTACGTC. Residues: CREGVGEQYV.

This clonotype was detected ten times or more. The chain links TRBV7-2 to TRBJ2-3; TRBD1 might be the D (6 bases). Trimming removed 3 bases from V and 6 bases from J, with 13 bases in between. The CDR3 runs 14 residues. Germline V gene sequence: CDR1 SGHTA, CDR2 FQGNSA. The CDR3 DNA is TGTGCCAGCAGCTTTCCCACAGGGATTGATACGCAGTATTTT. Amino acids: CASSFPTGIDTQYF.

The chain uses TRBV12-3 or TRBV12-4 and TRBJ1-2; no clear D gene. The CDR3 has 15 residues. V lost 1 base to trimming and J lost 2 bases, with 11 bases between them. CDR3 DNA sequence: TGTGCCAGCAGTTTAGTGGGCGCACCCAACTATGGCTACACCTTC. This gives the protein CASSLVGAPNYGYTF.

This clonotype was seen many times. The chain carries TRBV20-1 and TRBJ2-7, with a tentative D call TRBD2 (6 bases). The CDR3 has 10 residues. V was pared by 6 bases and J by 4 bases, with 7 bases between. CDR1 is DFQATT and CDR2 is SNEGSKA in the germline V gene (reference sequence). The CDR3 nucleotides are TGCAGTGCCCGGGGGTACGAGCAGTACGTC. Translation gives CSARGYEQYV.

This clonotype came up a few times. V gene TRBV27 combines with J gene TRBJ2-7; D may be TRBD1 (8 bases). Germline V lookup: CDR1 MNHEY, CDR2 SMNVEV (reference sequence). Deletions cut 7 bases from V and 0 bases from J, with 22 bases between. This CDR3 has 17 amino acids. The CDR3 coding sequence is TGTGCCAGCACTACAGGGGGGGGTGGCGGGAGCTCCTACGAGCAGTACGTC. Translation gives CASTTGGGGGSSYEQYV.

This clonotype was counted only a few times. CDR3 in DNA: TGTGCCAGCAGCCGGGCGGGGTACGGCTACACCTTC. This encodes CASSRAGYGYTF. The chain joins TRBV14 to TRBJ1-2; D not certain. V was clipped by 4 bases and J by 8 bases, with 11 bases between them. Germline assignment: CDR1 SGHDN and CDR2 FVKESK. The CDR3 extends over 12 amino acids.

The chain is built from TRBV15 and TRBJ2-5, with TRBD1 as a possible D gene (5 bases). Germline CDR1 LNHNV, CDR2 YYDKDF (reference sequence). The length of the CDR3 is 16 residues. V was shortened by 0 bases and J by 4 bases, with 15 bases between the two germline ends. For the CDR3, the DNA is TGTGCCACCAGCAGAGACATCGACAGCTCCGGAGAGACCCAGTACTTC. This translates into CATSRDIDSSGETQYF.

The CDR3 reads CASSYAGPLYEQYF. The DNA for the CDR3 is TGTGCCAGCAGTTACGCGGGACCGCTTTACGAGCAGTACTTC. The genes are TRBV6-2 or TRBV6-3 and TRBJ2-7; TRBD2 is a possible D gene (6 bases). The CDR3 runs to 14 residues. The V end lost 2 bases, the J end lost 4 bases, and 12 bases lay between the germline ends. The germline V gene has CDR1 MNHEY and CDR2 SVGEGT.

J is TRBJ1-1 and V is TRBV6-2 or TRBV6-3; D is uncertain. This CDR3 is built from 16 residues. Germline CDR1 MNHEY, CDR2 SVGEGT. Trimming shortened V by 0 bases and J by 1 base, and 12 bases separated the two germline ends. The CDR3 reads CASSYSRTIRNTEAFF. The CDR3 DNA reads TGTGCCAGCAGTTACTCGAGGACTATTAGGAACACTGAAGCTTTCTTT.

This clonotype was seen many times. The chain recombines TRBV7-2 with TRBJ2-1, with D uncertain. Germline CDR1 is SGHTA and CDR2 is FQGNSA. Trimming stripped 3 bases from V and 1 base from J, with 13 bases between. The CDR3 totals 16 residues. The CDR3 nucleotides read TGTGCCAGCAGCTTTGCCGCGGTCCCATCCTACAATGAGCAGTTCTTC. It yields the protein CASSFAAVPSYNEQFF.

Many counts were recorded for this clonotype. This chain joins TRBV5-5 and TRBJ2-7; D is perhaps TRBD2 (6 bases). Germline V gene sequence: CDR1 SGHKS, CDR2 YYEKEE (reference sequence). The CDR3 loop spans 15 amino acids. V shed 4 bases and J shed 4 bases, with 18 bases lying between them. CDR3 amino acids: CASSPGGGLGYEQYV. The CDR3 DNA is TGTGCCAGCAGCCCCGGGGGTGGCCTTGGGTACGAGCAGTACGTC.

The V and J genes are TRBV29-1 and TRBJ2-2, with 7 bases lining up with TRBD1. With 7 bases clipped from V and 1 base from J, the junction kept 6 bases outside the gene matches. The CDR3 has 14 residues. Germline V gene data show CDR1 as SQVTM and CDR2 as ANQGSEA. The CDR3 DNA sequence: TGCAGCGCAACAGGGGAAATGAACACCGGGGAGCTGTTTTTT. Translation gives CSATGEMNTGELFF.

The V gene is TRBV11-2, the J gene TRBJ2-7; D gene ambiguous. Trimming took off 4 bases at V and 6 bases at J, with 7 bases between the two ends. Germline-derived CDR1 and CDR2 are SGHAT and FQNNGV. The CDR3 is 11 amino acids. CDR3 sequence: CASSSYREQYV. CDR3 nucleotides: TGTGCCAGCAGCTCCTACCGCGAGCAGTACGTC.

This clonotype was observed a handful of times. CDR3 sequence reads: CASHFAGEHTDTQYF. The CDR3 nucleotides are TGTGCCAGTCATTTTGCGGGGGAACACACAGATACGCAGTATTTT. The chain carries TRBV27 and TRBJ2-3, with TRBD2 matching over 7 bases. The V gene end was trimmed by 9 bases and the J gene end by 2 bases; junction bases not matched to a gene: 11. From germline, CDR1 is MNHEY and CDR2 SMNVEV (reference sequence). This CDR3 region has 15 residues.

The chain carries TRBV5-1 and TRBJ2-2; a weak D match, TRBD1 (5 bases). In germline, CDR1 is SGHRS, CDR2 YFSETQ. The CDR3 is made up of 15 amino acids. Trimming removed 2 bases from V and 4 bases from J, with 12 bases in between. The CDR3 region has the DNA TGCGCCAGCAGCTTCGGCAGGGTCGCCACCGGGGAGCTGTTTTTT. Amino acids: CASSFGRVATGELFF.

This clonotype showed up just a few times. This chain links TRBV11-1 with TRBJ2-1; D is ambiguous. This CDR3 has 19 residues. The V end lost 3 bases, the J end lost 4 bases, and 25 bases lay between the germline ends. From germline, CDR1 is SGHAT and CDR2 FQDESV (reference sequence). The CDR3 reads CASSFGPRTFVLLYNEQFF. CDR3 DNA sequence: TGTGCCAGCAGCTTCGGTCCCCGGACCTTTGTTTTATTATACAATGAGCAGTTCTTC.

The chain carries TRBV7-2 and TRBJ1-1; TRBD1 matches at 8 bases. Germline V gene lookup returns CDR1 SGHTA and CDR2 FQGNSA. Unmatched junction bases numbered 10, after V lost 0 bases and J lost 1 base. The CDR3 covers 18 residues. As DNA, the CDR3 is TGTGCCAGCAGCTTAGCCAGGGGGCGCGCGGAGAGGAACACTGAAGCTTTCTTT. Its protein is CASSLARGRAERNTEAFF.

Ten or more counts support this clonotype. The V and J genes are TRBV29-1 and TRBJ2-1; tentatively, D is TRBD2 (6 bases). This CDR3 comprises 14 residues. The V end was cut by 6 bases, the J end by 6 bases, with 18 bases between. CDR1 is SQVTM and CDR2 is ANQGSEA in the germline V gene. The CDR3 here is CSVERASASNEQFF. CDR3 in DNA: TGCAGCGTCGAACGGGCTAGCGCAAGCAATGAGCAGTTCTTC.

This clonotype was seen repeatedly, ten times or more. The rearrangement links TRBV12-3 or TRBV12-4 to TRBJ2-2; D may be TRBD2 (5 bases). The CDR3 runs to 14 residues. Trimming removed 3 bases at V and 3 bases at J, with 8 bases between. CDR3 DNA: TGTGCCAGCAGTTTGAAGCGGCACACCGGGGAGCTGTTTTTT. Its protein is CASSLKRHTGELFF.

This clonotype was recorded a few times. V usage is TRBV20-1 and J usage is TRBJ2-3; 11 nucleotides agree with TRBD1. This CDR3 comprises 16 residues. With 2 bases clipped from V and 4 bases from J, the junction kept 8 bases outside the gene matches. Germline CDR1 is DFQATT and CDR2 is SNEGSKA (reference sequence). CDR3 amino acids: CSARPAGTGGPDTQYF. CDR3 DNA sequence: TGCAGTGCTAGACCCGCCGGGACAGGGGGGCCAGATACGCAGTATTTT.

This clonotype appeared a few times. The chain employs TRBV7-6 and TRBJ1-1; the D is unclear. Germline V CDR1 and CDR2: SGHVS, FNYEAQ. Between the trimmed V and J ends, which lost 3 bases and 1 base, there was a span of 9 bases. The length of the CDR3 is 14 residues. This chain's CDR3 is CASSFAAANTEAFF. The DNA for the CDR3 is TGTGCCAGCAGCTTTGCGGCAGCGAACACTGAAGCTTTCTTT.

In DNA form, the CDR3 reads TGTGCCACTTCCCGGGACAGGGGATCCGGGGAGCTGTTTTTT. Its protein product is CATSRDRGSGELFF. The chain carries TRBV15 and TRBJ2-2; TRBD1 aligns across 10 bases. The germline V gene encodes CDR1 LNHNV and CDR2 YYDKDF (reference sequence). With 9 bases clipped from V and 6 bases from J, the junction kept 7 bases outside the gene matches. This CDR3 has 14 residues.

This clonotype has a count of ten or more. The chain is built from TRBV12-3 or TRBV12-4 and TRBJ2-1, with 7 bases that match TRBD2. With 5 bases clipped from V and 4 bases from J, the junction kept 8 bases outside the gene matches. This CDR3 is built from 15 residues. The CDR3 here is CASSGSSGVYNEQFF. In DNA, the CDR3 is TGTGCCAGCAGTGGGTCCAGCGGGGTATACAATGAGCAGTTCTTC.

The rearrangement uses TRBV7-2 and TRBJ2-7; a weak D match, TRBD1 (6 bases). Deletions cut 3 bases from V and 4 bases from J, with 10 bases between. This CDR3 comprises 13 residues. CDR1 and CDR2 (germline): SGHTA, FQGNSA. This CDR3 reads CASSLYRVYEQYF. DNA of the CDR3: TGTGCCAGCAGCTTGTACAGGGTATACGAGCAGTACTTC. The full variable domain, with the rest looked up from reference TRBV7-2 and TRBJ2-7, is GAGVSQSPSNKVTEKGKDVELRCDPISGHTALYWYRQSLGQGLEFLIYFQGNSAPDKSGLPSDRFSAERTGGSVSTLTIQRTQQEDSAVYLCASSLYRVYEQYFGPGTRLTVT.

This clonotype was seen repeatedly, ten times or more. V gene TRBV20-1 combines with J gene TRBJ2-7; D is unclear. Germline CDR1 is DFQATT and CDR2 is SNEGSKA (reference sequence). The ends were cut back, 3 bases at V and 0 bases at J, with 9 bases in the middle. There are 13 residues in the CDR3. CDR3 amino acids: CSASPRTSYEQYV. The CDR3 DNA follows: TGCAGTGCTAGCCCTCGAACCTCCTACGAGCAGTACGTC.

The chain recombines TRBV29-1 with TRBJ2-1; no clear D. In germline, CDR1 is SQVTM, CDR2 ANQGSEA. The V end lost 5 bases, the J end lost 0 bases, and 8 bases lay between the germline ends. This CDR3 spans 13 amino acids. CDR3 loop: CSVTGSSYNEQFF. CDR3 in DNA: TGCAGCGTTACGGGTAGCTCCTACAATGAGCAGTTCTTC.

This clonotype was seen ten or more times. V gene TRBV12-3 or TRBV12-4 combines with J gene TRBJ2-7, with 13 bases aligning to TRBD2. The junction had 4 bases not matched to a gene; V was cut back by 5 bases and J by 3 bases. The CDR3 loop spans 15 amino acids. CDR3 protein: CASSRGLAGNYEQYF. DNA for the CDR3: TGTGCCAGCAGTCGGGGACTAGCGGGGAACTACGAGCAGTACTTC.

In this sample, this clonotype turned up many times. V and J are TRBV7-9 and TRBJ2-2; 9 nucleotides agree with TRBD1. The CDR3 loop spans 17 amino acids. The germline CDR1 and CDR2 sequences are SEHNR and FQNEAQ (reference sequence). V was pared by 1 base and J by 4 bases, with 7 bases of the junction left unmatched. CDR3 nucleotide sequence: TGTGCCAGCAGCTTAGTTCGACCGGACAGGGGCACCGGGGAGCTGTTTTTT. This sequence encodes CASSLVRPDRGTGELFF.